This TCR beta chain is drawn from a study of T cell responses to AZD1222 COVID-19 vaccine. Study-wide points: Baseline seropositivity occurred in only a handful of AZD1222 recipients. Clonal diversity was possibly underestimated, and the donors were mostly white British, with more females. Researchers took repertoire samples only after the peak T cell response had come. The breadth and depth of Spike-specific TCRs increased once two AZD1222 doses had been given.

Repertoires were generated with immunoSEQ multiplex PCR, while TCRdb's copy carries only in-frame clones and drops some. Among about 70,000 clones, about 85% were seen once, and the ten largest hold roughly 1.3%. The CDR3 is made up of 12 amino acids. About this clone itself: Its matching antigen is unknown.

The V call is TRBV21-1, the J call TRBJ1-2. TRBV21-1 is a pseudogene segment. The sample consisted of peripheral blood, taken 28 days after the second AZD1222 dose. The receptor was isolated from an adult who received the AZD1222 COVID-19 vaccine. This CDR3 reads CASSTGFDGYTF. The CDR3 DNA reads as TGTGCCAGCAGCACTGGGTTTGATGGCTACACCTTC.